These 10 T cell receptor beta chains share one sample of origin, sequenced in a study of regulatory T cells in long-lasting Graves disease. Time point given: persistent/refractory GD, antithyroid drugs over 5 years with positive TRAb. With RNA extracted from PBMCs as input, the TCR library was made. Construction of the TCR beta libraries employed iRepertoire HTBI primers in conjunction with Arm-PCR of CDR3 regions. TCRdb reprocessed the multiplex PCR reads with MiXCR, giving one entry per CDR3 protein. Of hundreds of thousands of distinct CDR3 sequences listed, under 25% are singletons. The sequences come from peripheral blood mononuclear cells (PBMCs), collected when the disease was refractory, from a patient treated with antithyroid drugs. The receptors shown here come from a female donor with Graves disease.

The chain carries TRBV9 and TRBJ1-1, with TRBD1 as a possible D gene (6 bases). Trimming shortened V by 3 bases and J by 1 base, and 10 bases separated the two germline ends. This CDR3 has 14 residues. From germline, CDR1 is SGDLS and CDR2 YYNGEE. CDR3 in DNA: TGTGCCAGCAGCGGCAGGGGCGGGAACACTGAAGCTTTCTTT. Its translation is CASSGRGGNTEAFF.

CDR3 nucleotides: TGTGCCGGTGGGGGGGTCGACTATGGCTACACCTTC. Its protein is CAGGGVDYGYTF. The chain uses TRBV6-1 and TRBJ1-2; D is perhaps TRBD1 (5 bases). This CDR3 contains 12 residues. V lost 11 bases and J lost 3, with 13 bases in between. Looked up from germline, CDR1 is MNHNS and CDR2 is SASEGT.

This chain links TRBV9 with TRBJ2-7; 14 bases agree with TRBD2. The junction had 10 bases not matched to a gene; V was cut back by 3 bases and J by 2 bases. The CDR3 totals 18 residues. CDR1 is SGDLS and CDR2 is YYNGEE in the germline V gene. CDR3 nucleotides: TGTGCCAGCAGCGAGTGGCCAGAGGGACTAGCGGGAGCCTACGAGCAGTACTTC. Residues: CASSEWPEGLAGAYEQYF.

This clonotype showed up many times. The DNA for the CDR3 is TGTGCCAGCAGCTATGGGACGCGGTTGGACAGGGTGAATTCACCCCTCCACTTT. It encodes CASSYGTRLDRVNSPLHF. The gene calls are TRBV7-2 and TRBJ1-6, with 8 bases fitting TRBD1. From germline, CDR1 is SGHTA and CDR2 FQGNSA. CDR3 length: 18 residues. The V segment lost 4 bases and the J segment 7 bases; nucleotides outside the gene matches: 15.

V usage is TRBV29-1 and J usage is TRBJ2-5; D is uncertain. V dropped 7 bases and J dropped 4 bases, with 10 bases sitting between them. The germline V gene encodes CDR1 SQVTM and CDR2 ANQGSEA. This CDR3 comprises 11 residues. The CDR3 here is CSADPGETQYF. As DNA, the CDR3 is TGCAGCGCCGACCCCGGAGAGACCCAGTACTTC.

The V and J genes are TRBV7-2 and TRBJ2-1, with 12 bases lining up with TRBD2. There are 16 residues in the CDR3. CDR1 SGHTA and CDR2 FQGNSA come from the germline V gene. V lost 4 bases to trimming and J lost 9 bases; unmatched junction nucleotides: 10. CDR3 coding DNA: TGTGCCAGCAGCTGGTTGACTAGCGGGAGCGGCGGTGAGCAGTTCTTC. Encoded protein: CASSWLTSGSGGEQFF.

J is TRBJ2-7 and V is TRBV20-1; 9 bases align to TRBD2. CDR1 DFQATT and CDR2 SNEGSKA come from the germline V gene (reference sequence). This CDR3 contains 16 residues. V trimming: 5 bases; J trimming: 0 bases; junction bases outside the gene matches: 11. The CDR3 reads CSAPAPSGGSSYEQYF. The DNA for the CDR3 is TGCAGTGCTCCCGCCCCCAGCGGGGGGTCCTCCTACGAGCAGTACTTC.

This clonotype was counted many times. V is TRBV6-2 or TRBV6-3 and J is TRBJ1-1, with unresolved D. The CDR3 is 16 residues long. Germline assignment: CDR1 MNHEY and CDR2 SVGEGT. V lost 2 bases and J 5 bases, leaving 18 bases between the germline ends. As DNA, the CDR3 is TGTGCCAGCAGTTACGGGTCTTGGACGGCGCAAACTGAAGCTTTCTTT. Translating it yields CASSYGSWTAQTEAFF.

V gene TRBV7-9 combines with J gene TRBJ2-1; D is ambiguous. Germline V CDR1 and CDR2: SEHNR, FQNEAQ (reference sequence). V was trimmed by 5 bases and J by 8 bases, leaving 10 bases between them. The CDR3 loop spans 12 amino acids. The CDR3, as DNA: TGTGCCAGCAGCCCAGGCCGTGATGAGCAGTTCTTC. This translates into CASSPGRDEQFF. The complete variable domain, with remaining parts taken from reference TRBV7-9 and TRBJ2-1, reads DTGVSQNPRHKITKRGQNVTFRCDPISEHNRLYWYRQTLGQGPEFLTYFQNEAQLEKSRLLSDRFSAERPKGSFSTLEIQRTEQGDSAMYLCASSPGRDEQFFGPGTRLTVL.

The gene calls are TRBV6-2 or TRBV6-3 and TRBJ2-7; D possibly corresponds to TRBD1 (6 bases). The CDR3 contains 11 residues. Germline loops: CDR1 MNHEY, CDR2 SVGEGT. Trimming cost V 6 bases and J 11 bases, with 14 bases left between them. The CDR3 is CASSLTGWKYF. DNA of the CDR3: TGTGCCAGCAGCTTGACAGGATGGAAGTACTTC.